The clone carrying this T cell receptor beta chain is a singleton in its sample. What it binds is unknown. The data belong to a study of vaccination and CD4 T cells after COVID-19. Oncomine TCR Beta short-read sequencing was applied to DNA from cultured CD4+ T cells. Genomic DNA was taken out of cultured CD4+ T cells by extraction. MiXCR, run by TCRdb on the PCR reads, gives a single entry per CDR3 protein. The sample includes 11,000 or so distinct CDR3 sequences, about 53% of them seen just once. Treatment in this sample: roughly 11-day PBMC culture with coronavirus spike peptide pools or control peptides (ViraFEST assay). V gave up 6 bases and J gave up 6 bases, with 10 bases separating them. Looked up from germline, CDR1 is SGHTA and CDR2 is FQGNSA. CDR3 length equals 12 residues.

The material sequenced was CD4+ T cells from blood, cultured in vitro. The clonotype comes from a human donor who had recovered from COVID-19. The V and J genes are TRBV7-2 and TRBJ2-3; weak D call: TRBD2 (6 bases). This CDR3 is CASRISGDTQYF. The CDR3 DNA follows: TGTGCCAGCAGGATTAGCGGCGATACGCAGTATTTT.